The 26 T cell receptor beta chains below all came from one sample that was sequenced in a study of T cells in Graves' hyperthyroidism and ophthalmopathy. TCR beta CDR3 region amplification was performed from RNA transcripts. Using the HTBI primer set, a first-round RT-PCR was run on the TCR CDR3. TCRdb independently ran MiXCR on the multiplex PCR reads; one entry per CDR3 protein. Among about 530,000 distinct CDR3 sequences listed, about 15% were seen once. The sequencing input was blood. These receptors all stem from a woman younger than 30 with Graves' ophthalmopathy.

This clonotype was seen more than once but under ten times. The chain carries TRBV13 and TRBJ2-1; 15 bases match TRBD2. V was pared by 4 bases and J by 8 bases, with 6 bases of the junction left unmatched. Germline V gives CDR1 PRHDT, CDR2 FYEKMQ (reference sequence). There are 16 residues in the CDR3. This chain's CDR3 is CASSWTSGRATHEQFF. CDR3 sequence (DNA): TGTGCCAGCAGCTGGACTAGCGGGAGGGCCACACATGAGCAGTTCTTC. Full variable domain (remainder filled in from reference TRBV13 and TRBJ2-1): AAGVIQSPRHLIKEKRETATLKCYPIPRHDTVYWYQQGPGQDPQFLISFYEKMQSDKGSIPDRFSAQQFSDYHSELNMSSLELGDSALYFCASSWTSGRATHEQFFGPGTRLTVL.

This clonotype was counted only a few times. This chain uses TRBV11-2 with TRBJ2-7; TRBD2 matches 9 bases. CDR3 size: 15 residues. Germline V gives CDR1 SGHAT, CDR2 FQNNGV. V trimming: 4 bases; J trimming: 2 bases; junction bases outside the gene matches: 6. CDR3 nucleotides: TGTGCCAGCAGCTCCCCCGGCGGGGGGGCCTACGAGCAGTACTTC. Translated: CASSSPGGGAYEQYF. The variable domain in full, with the rest retrieved from reference TRBV11-2 and TRBJ2-7, is EAGVAQSPRYKIIEKRQSVAFWCNPISGHATLYWYQQILGQGPKLLIQFQNNGVVDDSQLPKDRFSAERLKGVDSTLKIQPAKLEDSAVYLCASSSPGGGAYEQYFGPGTRLTVT.

This clonotype was observed many times. This chain joins TRBV7-2 and TRBJ2-7; 14 nucleotides line up with TRBD2. The CDR3 extends over 17 amino acids. The trim removed 1 base at V and 3 bases at J, leaving 5 bases unmatched. Germline CDR1 reads SGHTA; CDR2 reads FQGNSA. CDR3 in amino acids: CASSLGRTSGRIYEQYF. CDR3 coding DNA: TGTGCCAGCAGCTTAGGTAGGACTAGCGGGAGGATCTACGAGCAGTACTTC.

This clonotype was seen at least ten times. The J gene is TRBJ1-1, the V gene TRBV7-3; 8 bases are shared with TRBD1. CDR1 SGHTA and CDR2 FQGTGA come from the germline V gene. This CDR3 comprises 15 residues. Trimming cost V 0 bases and J 4 bases; bases outside gene matches: 4. CDR3 coding DNA: TGTGCCAGCAGCTTAACCGCAGGGGGCGGCACTGAAGCTTTCTTT. Protein product: CASSLTAGGGTEAFF.

The chain joins TRBV19 to TRBJ1-5; D is undetermined. Germline-derived CDR1 and CDR2 are LNHDA and SQIVND (reference sequence). The CDR3 length is 13 residues. The germline V and J ends were trimmed by 4 bases and 4 bases, with 8 bases remaining between them. CDR3 loop: CASSTRANQPQHF. In DNA, the CDR3 is TGTGCCAGTAGTACCCGAGCTAATCAGCCCCAGCATTTT.

Many counts were recorded for this clonotype. V is TRBV28 and J is TRBJ1-1, with a weak D call TRBD1 (5 bases). Trimming removed 6 bases from V and 3 bases from J, with 14 bases in between. The CDR3 is 14 residues long. The germline CDR1 and CDR2 sequences are MDHEN and SYDVKM. The CDR3 region has the DNA TGTGCCAGCAGCTCTGGGGCCCTGTACACTGAAGCTTTCTTT. It codes for CASSSGALYTEAFF.

This clonotype occurred many times. The chain carries TRBV24-1 and TRBJ1-5; 7 bases match TRBD1. V shed 2 bases, J shed 3 bases, and the junction held 6 bases outside the gene matches. CDR3 length: 16 residues. Germline V lookup: CDR1 KGHDR, CDR2 SFDVKD. The CDR3 DNA sequence: TGTGCCACCAGTGATTCTACACAGGGGAACAATCAGCCCCAGCATTTT. Protein product: CATSDSTQGNNQPQHF.

In regard to this clonotype: Its ends do not fully match the called genes, so a read error is possible. V gene TRBV7-9 combines with J gene TRBJ2-3, with D perhaps assigned TRBD1 or TRBD2 (5 bases each). The CDR3 sequence is 15 residues long. From germline, CDR1 is SEHNR and CDR2 FQNEAQ (reference sequence). The CDR3: CAGSSPGTRTDTQYF. The CDR3 DNA reads TGTGCCGGCAGCTCCCCCGGGACCCGAACCGATACGCAGTATTTT.

In its sample, this clonotype was seen a few times. The chain joins TRBV6-1 to TRBJ2-1; TRBD1 agrees at 7 bases. Per germline, CDR1 MNHNS and CDR2 SASEGT. This CDR3 is built from 14 residues. Trimming took 6 bases from V and 7 from J; bases not matched to a gene: 9. The CDR3 DNA reads as TGTGCCAGCAGCCCTCGACAGGGTGGAAATGAGCAGTTCTTC. This gives the protein CASSPRQGGNEQFF.

This clonotype was counted at least ten times. The chain has TRBV3-1 and TRBJ1-1, with D perhaps TRBD1 (5 bases). From germline, CDR1 is LGHDT and CDR2 YNNKEL (reference sequence). This CDR3 spans 16 amino acids. The V end lost 4 bases, the J end lost 0 bases, and 15 bases lay between the germline ends. CDR3 bases: TGTGCCAGCAGCCCCCATGGGGCAGCTCTGAACACTGAAGCTTTCTTT. Its translation is CASSPHGAALNTEAFF.

This clonotype was counted only a few times. The CDR3 sequence is CSARPRGNTIYF. DNA of the CDR3: TGCAGTGCCAGGCCGCGCGGAAACACCATATATTTT. V usage is TRBV20-1 and J usage is TRBJ1-3; unclear D gene. Between the trimmed V and J ends, which lost 6 bases and 4 bases, there was a span of 10 bases. The germline V gene has CDR1 DFQATT and CDR2 SNEGSKA (reference sequence). The CDR3 runs to 12 residues.

This clonotype was picked up many times. The chain links TRBV20-1 to TRBJ2-7; D might be TRBD2 (6 bases). The V end lost 5 bases, the J end lost 1 base, and 15 bases lay between the germline ends. CDR1 and CDR2 (germline): DFQATT, SNEGSKA (reference sequence). The CDR3 extends over 14 amino acids. CDR3 sequence (DNA): TGCAGTGCTTTAGACGGGGGTAGGTCCTACGAGCAGTACTTC. Its protein product is CSALDGGRSYEQYF.

This clonotype was detected many times. This chain joins TRBV5-1 and TRBJ2-5; D gene uncertain. V was shortened by 2 bases and J by 2 bases, with 13 bases between the two germline ends. This CDR3 has 15 amino acids. Germline-derived CDR1 and CDR2 are SGHRS and YFSETQ. For the CDR3, the DNA is TGCGCCAGCAGCTTTGATCCTCTGGGACAAGAGACCCAGTACTTC. This encodes CASSFDPLGQETQYF.

At least ten counts were recorded for this clonotype. V is TRBV7-2 and J is TRBJ2-3, with 8 bases matching TRBD2. The V and J ends lost 5 bases and 1 base, in that order; junction bases with no gene match: 14. CDR1 and CDR2 (germline): SGHTA, FQGNSA. The CDR3 has 18 residues. CDR3 residues: CASSLPSGSGDRTDTQYF. DNA of the CDR3: TGTGCCAGCAGCCTCCCATCGGGTAGCGGGGACCGCACAGATACGCAGTATTTT. The whole variable domain, remainder taken from reference TRBV7-2 and TRBJ2-3, is GAGVSQSPSNKVTEKGKDVELRCDPISGHTALYWYRQSLGQGLEFLIYFQGNSAPDKSGLPSDRFSAERTGGSVSTLTIQRTQQEDSAVYLCASSLPSGSGDRTDTQYFGPGTRLTVL.

This clonotype was seen only once. The J gene is TRBJ1-6, the V gene TRBV6-2 or TRBV6-3, with D possibly matching TRBD1 (5 bases). V shed 7 bases and J shed 10 bases, with 17 bases lying between them. This CDR3 has 14 amino acids. Germline V gene sequence: CDR1 MNHEY, CDR2 SVGEGT. CDR3 protein: CASTQTGSGSPLHF. The CDR3 DNA follows: TGTGCCAGCACCCAAACAGGATCAGGCTCACCCCTCCACTTT.

This clonotype was seen repeatedly, ten times or more. The chain recombines TRBV28 with TRBJ2-7; 9 bases line up with TRBD1. Germline V gene sequence: CDR1 MDHEN, CDR2 SYDVKM. V gave up 11 bases and J gave up 3 bases; unmatched junction bases: 14. This CDR3 is built from 15 residues. Here the CDR3 reads CAHAGTGNWNYEQYF. CDR3 DNA sequence: TGTGCCCACGCCGGGACAGGGAATTGGAACTACGAGCAGTACTTC. The whole variable domain, filled in from reference TRBV28 and TRBJ2-7, reads DVKVTQSSRYLVKRTGEKVFLECVQDMDHENMFWYRQDPGLGLRLIYFSYDVKMKEKGDIPEGYSVSREKKERFSLILESASTNQTSMYLCAHAGTGNWNYEQYFGPGTRLTVT.

This clonotype showed up just a few times. This chain uses TRBV3-1 with TRBJ2-1; TRBD2 agrees at 10 bases. The J segment lost 3 bases and the V segment lost 0 bases, leaving 8 bases of the junction unmatched. This CDR3 contains 18 residues. CDR1 is LGHDT and CDR2 is YNNKEL in the germline V gene (reference sequence). The DNA of the CDR3 is TGTGCCAGCAGCCAAGAGGAGGGAGCGGGAGGGTACTACAATGAGCAGTTCTTC. The encoded protein is CASSQEEGAGGYYNEQFF.

This clonotype has ten or more counts. This rearrangement joins TRBV27 to TRBJ2-7; TRBD1 matches at 9 bases. This CDR3 has 15 residues. Germline CDR1 MNHEY, CDR2 SMNVEV (reference sequence). V dropped 5 bases and J dropped 4; count of bases not matched to a gene: 9. The CDR3 bases are TGTGCCAGCAGTCAATCGGGACAGGGTTCTTACGAGCAGTACTTC. The encoded protein is CASSQSGQGSYEQYF.

This clonotype was seen ten or more times. The chain uses TRBV28 and TRBJ2-1; D unclear. The germline CDR1 and CDR2 sequences are MDHEN and SYDVKM. This CDR3 is 15 amino acids long. The V end lost 4 bases, the J end lost 6 bases, and 16 bases lay between the germline ends. The CDR3 coding sequence is TGTGCCAGCAGTTACAAGGACCTTTTCGGCAATGAGCAGTTCTTC. It yields the protein CASSYKDLFGNEQFF. The variable domain in full, completed from reference TRBV28 and TRBJ2-1, reads DVKVTQSSRYLVKRTGEKVFLECVQDMDHENMFWYRQDPGLGLRLIYFSYDVKMKEKGDIPEGYSVSREKKERFSLILESASTNQTSMYLCASSYKDLFGNEQFFGPGTRLTVL.

This clonotype was detected many times. The chain joins TRBV12-3 or TRBV12-4 to TRBJ1-4; 7 bases match TRBD1. This CDR3 has 18 residues. Trimming cost V 4 bases and J 3 bases; bases outside gene matches: 14. CDR3 sequence reads: CASSYTGAVWGANEKLFF. The CDR3 DNA follows: TGTGCCAGCAGTTATACAGGGGCAGTATGGGGAGCTAATGAAAAACTGTTTTTT.

The rearrangement joins TRBV10-2 to TRBJ1-1; D remains ambiguous. CDR1 and CDR2 (germline): WSHSY, SAAADI. Trimming shortened V by 6 bases and J by 3 bases, and 17 bases separated the two germline ends. The CDR3 is made up of 15 amino acids. CDR3 nucleotides: TGCGCCAGCAGAGAGGACGATGGATGGGACACTGAAGCTTTCTTT. Translated, it gives CASREDDGWDTEAFF.

This clonotype was detected many times. This chain links TRBV27 with TRBJ1-2, with 12 bases that match TRBD1. CDR3 length equals 14 residues. Germline CDR1 MNHEY, CDR2 SMNVEV (reference sequence). The V segment lost 3 bases and the J segment 7 bases; nucleotides outside the gene matches: 3. In nucleotides, the CDR3 is TGTGCCAGCAGTTTCGGGACAGGGGGCTTTGGCTACACCTTC. It specifies CASSFGTGGFGYTF.

This clonotype was observed at least ten times. The chain carries TRBV12-3 or TRBV12-4 and TRBJ1-2, with D unclear. This CDR3 is 12 amino acids long. V gave up 4 bases and J gave up 6 bases, with 9 bases separating them. In DNA, the CDR3 is TGTGCCAGCAGTTCCTCGACCCATGGCTACACCTTC. Its translation is CASSSSTHGYTF.

This clonotype has only a few counts. The gene calls are TRBV7-8 and TRBJ2-1; possibly TRBD2 for D (7 bases). Germline lookup yields CDR1 SGHVS and CDR2 FQNEAQ. Trimming removed 1 base at V and 9 bases at J, with 22 bases between. CDR3 size: 17 residues. CDR3 coding DNA: TGTGCCAGCAGCTTAGAATTTTCGGCGGGGGCCGGGAGTGAGCAGTTCTTC. Translated: CASSLEFSAGAGSEQFF. The full variable domain, completed using reference TRBV7-8 and TRBJ2-1, is GAGVSQSPRYKVAKRGQDVALRCDPISGHVSLFWYQQALGQGPEFLTYFQNEAQLDKSGLPSDRFFAERPEGSVSTLKIQRTQQEDSAVYLCASSLEFSAGAGSEQFFGPGTRLTVL.

This clonotype was seen at least ten times. V usage is TRBV7-2 and J usage is TRBJ1-1; D remains unclear. With 6 bases removed from V and 0 bases from J, the gap between germline ends came to 5 bases. The V gene's germline CDR1 is SGHTA and CDR2 FQGNSA. The length of the CDR3 is 12 residues. The CDR3 bases are TGTGCCAGCAGATTCTTGAACACTGAAGCTTTCTTT. Protein: CASRFLNTEAFF.

There are many counts of this clonotype. V and J are TRBV20-1 and TRBJ1-4; 8 bases are shared with TRBD1. This CDR3 has 13 residues. CDR1 DFQATT and CDR2 SNEGSKA come from the germline V gene (reference sequence). V lost 5 bases to trimming and J lost 4 bases; unmatched junction nucleotides: 3. DNA of the CDR3: TGCAGTGCTGTTACAGGGGGTAATGAAAAACTGTTTTTT. Its translation: CSAVTGGNEKLFF.